This T cell receptor beta chain was retrieved from a study of T-cell memory formation after mild COVID-19. In this sample, this clonotype turned up many times. This CDR3 comprises 19 residues. Germline V gene sequence: CDR1 SGHRS, CDR2 YFSETQ. Deletions cut 0 bases from V and 3 bases from J, with 24 bases between. Researchers used 5'RACE with constant-segment primers to make TCR alpha and TCR beta cDNA libraries that carry sample barcodes and UMIs. TCRdb recomputed calls from the 5' RACE reads with MiXCR, one row per CDR3 protein. The sample consists of 250,000 to 300,000 distinct CDR3 sequences, roughly 15% of them appearing once.

The chain uses TRBV5-1 and TRBJ2-5; perhaps TRBD1 as D (6 bases). This TCR was recovered from a man younger than 35 who had mild COVID-19 (a few samples of this study predate the infection). Cell type and time point are not known. The material sequenced was PBMCs or a T cell subset sorted from them (not recorded which). CDR3 in amino acids: CASSLEFGPGESRKETQYF. CDR3 DNA sequence: TGCGCCAGCAGCTTGGAGTTTGGGCCAGGGGAATCCAGGAAAGAGACCCAGTACTTC.